This TCR beta chain was retrieved from a study of blood T cell repertoires in COVID-19. In the study overall: The United States, Italy and Spain supplied acute and convalescent COVID-19 samples. The cDNA or gDNA used as material had been derived from T cells, B-cell-depleted T cells, or PBMCs.

Losses at the gene ends were 2 bases for V and 4 bases for J; bases not matched to a gene: 6. This CDR3 region has 15 residues. CDR1 MNHEY and CDR2 SVGAGI come from the germline V gene. Original processing methods: Counts of nucleated cells, estimated from reference gene primer amplification, were obtained. The assay was immunoSEQ multiplex PCR, and TCRdb's table has in-frame clones only and misses some. The DNA was the basis for D and trimming; V, J and clone size are from that table. This table holds 15,000 to 25,000 clones, more than 70% found once. The sample comprised peripheral blood. The V gene is TRBV6-5, the J gene TRBJ1-2, with 8 bases fitting TRBD1. The sequence derives from a human donor in a cohort sampled during active COVID-19. The CDR3 DNA is TGTGCCAGCAGTTACGACGGACAGGGAGGCTATGGCTACACCTTC. This gives the protein CASSYDGQGGYGYTF.